The 29 T cell receptor beta chains presented below share a single source sample, sequenced in a study of cytomegalovirus exposure and HLA in healthy donors. It was with 60 Vbeta and 13 Jbeta primers that the PCR ran. Profiling relied on immunoSEQ multiplex PCR, and the TCRdb table lists in-frame clones only, not all of them. Among more than 150,000 clones listed, roughly 88% were seen once. Specimen: PBMCs. These receptors all come from a man between 18 and 35 years old in good health and CMV-seropositive.

V usage is TRBV5-6 and J usage is TRBJ2-1, with 8 bases lining up with TRBD2. Germline-derived CDR1 and CDR2 are SGHDT and YYEEEE. Losses at the gene ends were 4 bases for V and 4 bases for J; bases not matched to a gene: 7. There are 15 residues in the CDR3. CDR3 loop: CASSQRGGAYNEQFF. CDR3 bases: TGTGCCAGCAGCCAACGGGGGGGCGCGTACAATGAGCAGTTCTTC. Full variable domain (missing parts from reference TRBV5-6 and TRBJ2-1): DAGVTQSPTHLIKTRGQQVTLRCSPKSGHDTVSWYQQALGQGPQFIFQYYEEEERQRGNFPDRFSGHQFPNYSSELNVNALLLGDSALYLCASSQRGGAYNEQFFGPGTRLTVL.

The J gene is TRBJ1-1, the V gene TRBV19; the D is unclear. V was clipped by 1 base and J by 11 bases, with 17 bases between them. In germline, CDR1 is LNHDA, CDR2 SQIVND (reference sequence). CDR3 length: 14 residues. The CDR3 region has the DNA TGTGCCAGTAGTATAGGGAGAGCAGGCACGGGGGCTTTCTTT. Translated, it gives CASSIGRAGTGAFF.

Concerning this clone itself: Its ends do not fully match the called genes, so a read error is possible. The rearrangement uses TRBV6-5 and TRBJ1-1; D not certain. This CDR3 has 13 amino acids. CDR1 and CDR2 from the germline V gene are MNHEY and SVGAGI. Here the CDR3 DNA reads TGTGCCAGCACTTACGAAACAGACACTGAAGCTTTCTTT. It translates to CASTYETDTEAFF.

In this sample, this clone turned up once. The chain combines TRBV5-1 with TRBJ2-5; possible D gene TRBD1, 6 bases. The CDR3 totals 13 residues. Trimming removed 4 bases from V and 3 bases from J, with 10 bases in between. The germline gives CDR1 SGHRS, CDR2 YFSETQ. The CDR3 sequence: CASSRTGKETQYF. In nucleotides, the CDR3 is TGCGCCAGCAGCCGAACAGGGAAAGAGACCCAGTACTTC.

The genes are TRBV5-5 and TRBJ2-1, with 9 bases matching TRBD2. Germline CDR1 reads SGHKS; CDR2 reads YYEKEE (reference sequence). This CDR3 has 16 residues. J gave up 2 bases and V 2 bases, and 5 bases lay outside the gene matches. CDR3 bases: TGTGCCAGCAGCTTAGGGTCTAGCGGGACCTACAATGAGCAGTTCTTC. Translated: CASSLGSSGTYNEQFF.

The chain has TRBV9 and TRBJ2-7, with a possible D match to TRBD1 (7 bases). Per germline, CDR1 SGDLS and CDR2 YYNGEE. The CDR3 is made up of 15 amino acids. V dropped 4 bases and J dropped 2 bases, with 16 bases sitting between them. CDR3 DNA: TGTGCCAGCAGCCCGGGGGACAGCGGACCCTACGAGCAGTACTTC. It encodes CASSPGDSGPYEQYF.

The gene calls are TRBV7-8 and TRBJ2-2; 11 nucleotides agree with TRBD2. J gave up 2 bases and V 5 bases, and 7 bases lay outside the gene matches. The germline CDR1 and CDR2 sequences are SGHVS and FQNEAQ. This CDR3 has 17 amino acids. DNA of the CDR3: TGTGCCAGCAGCCCAACTAGCGGGGGTTATAACACCGGGGAGCTGTTTTTT. This sequence encodes CASSPTSGGYNTGELFF.

The chain has TRBV29-1 and TRBJ2-7, with D tentatively TRBD1 (6 bases). Trimming took off 4 bases at V and 2 bases at J, with 12 bases between the two ends. In germline, CDR1 is SQVTM, CDR2 ANQGSEA. The CDR3 totals 13 residues. The CDR3 is CSVVGTTTYEQYF. In DNA, the CDR3 is TGCAGCGTTGTCGGGACAACTACCTACGAGCAGTACTTC.

The chain recombines TRBV28 with TRBJ2-7; D is undetermined. CDR3 length: 13 amino acids. V shed 7 bases and J shed 0 bases, with 10 bases lying between them. Germline V gives CDR1 MDHEN, CDR2 SYDVKM. The CDR3 DNA reads as TGTGCCAGCACGCCCCCGAGCTCCTACGAGCAGTACTTC. Encoded protein: CASTPPSSYEQYF. Looking up the rest from reference TRBV28 and TRBJ2-7 gives the full variable domain: DVKVTQSSRYLVKRTGEKVFLECVQDMDHENMFWYRQDPGLGLRLIYFSYDVKMKEKGDIPEGYSVSREKKERFSLILESASTNQTSMYLCASTPPSSYEQYFGPGTRLTVT.

The chain joins TRBV19 to TRBJ1-3; TRBD1 might be the D (5 bases). CDR1 and CDR2 (germline): LNHDA, SQIVND (reference sequence). Deletions cut 7 bases from V and 2 bases from J, with 12 bases between. This CDR3 has 14 amino acids. CDR3 DNA: TGTGCCAGTAAGTCAGGGCACCCTGGAAACACCATATATTTT. This gives the protein CASKSGHPGNTIYF.

The chain recombines TRBV7-9 with TRBJ2-1; D may be TRBD1 (6 bases). CDR1 and CDR2 (germline): SEHNR, FQNEAQ (reference sequence). The length of the CDR3 is 14 residues. Trimming shortened V by 5 bases and J by 4 bases, and 12 bases separated the two germline ends. The CDR3 protein is CASSTDRGYNEQFF. CDR3 DNA sequence: TGTGCCAGCAGCACCGATAGGGGGTACAATGAGCAGTTCTTC.

The CDR3 bases are TGCGCCAGCAGCTTGCCAGGACTAGCGGGGATCCAAGAGACCCAGTACTTC. This codes for CASSLPGLAGIQETQYF. The chain combines TRBV5-1 with TRBJ2-5, with 12 bases lining up with TRBD2. Germline assignment: CDR1 SGHRS and CDR2 YFSETQ. V shed 1 base and J 1 base; nucleotides not matched to a gene: 5. CDR3 length: 17 amino acids.

The CDR3 loop reads CAWSRGKNTEAFF. The CDR3 DNA reads as TGTGCCTGGAGTCGCGGGAAGAACACTGAAGCTTTCTTT. V gene TRBV30 combines with J gene TRBJ1-1; D uncertain. The V end lost 2 bases, the J end lost 1 base, and 8 bases lay between the germline ends. Germline V CDR1 and CDR2: GTSNPN, SVGIG (reference sequence). The CDR3 sequence is 13 residues long.

The CDR3: CASSLGGVVAEKLFF. DNA of the CDR3: TGTGCCAGCAGCTTAGGCGGTGTGGTGGCTGAAAAACTGTTTTTT. The rearrangement uses TRBV7-2 and TRBJ1-4; D gene ambiguous. Looked up from germline, CDR1 is SGHTA and CDR2 is FQGNSA. The length of the CDR3 is 15 residues. V lost 1 base and J 7 bases, leaving 13 bases between the germline ends.

The rearrangement uses TRBV11-2 and TRBJ2-7, with unresolved D. V lost 1 base to trimming and J lost 4 bases, with 14 bases between them. The CDR3 is 15 amino acids. Per the germline V gene, CDR1 is SGHAT and CDR2 is FQNNGV. CDR3 amino acids: CASSLAVHSLYEQYF. In DNA, the CDR3 is TGTGCCAGCAGCTTAGCGGTTCATTCCCTTTACGAGCAGTACTTC.

The chain has TRBV6-5 and TRBJ1-3; unclear D gene. The V gene lost 2 bases and the J gene lost 0 bases, with 8 bases spanning the gap. The CDR3 has 15 amino acids. Germline CDR1 is MNHEY and CDR2 is SVGAGI. The CDR3 reads CASSYRETSGNTIYF. The CDR3 DNA sequence: TGTGCCAGCAGTTACAGGGAGACCTCTGGAAACACCATATATTTT.

V usage is TRBV2 and J usage is TRBJ2-3; 12 bases map to TRBD2. Trimming removed 10 bases from V and 2 bases from J; junction bases left unmatched: 4. Germline V gene sequence: CDR1 SNHLY, CDR2 FYNNEI. The CDR3 covers 14 residues. The CDR3 region has the DNA TGTGCCACTGGACTAGCGGGACCCACAGATACGCAGTATTTT. It is translated as CATGLAGPTDTQYF.

The chain recombines TRBV4-1 with TRBJ1-6; 7 bases align to TRBD1. V shed 1 base, J shed 9 bases, and the junction held 12 bases outside the gene matches. The CDR3 has 17 amino acids. Germline CDR1 is MGHRA and CDR2 is YSYEKL. The CDR3: CASSQGGRTGRFSPLHF. CDR3 in DNA: TGCGCCAGCAGCCAAGGTGGCCGGACAGGTCGATTTTCACCCCTCCACTTT.

The J gene is TRBJ1-2, the V gene TRBV6-5, with TRBD1 identical over 7 bases. The length of the CDR3 is 15 residues. In germline, CDR1 is MNHEY, CDR2 SVGAGI. Trimming at V came to 0 bases and at J to 4 bases, leaving 5 bases not matched to a gene. CDR3 sequence: CASSYSRQGFYGYTF. The DNA for the CDR3 is TGTGCCAGCAGTTACTCGCGACAGGGCTTCTATGGCTACACCTTC.

J is TRBJ2-2 and V is TRBV4-3; maybe TRBD1 (5 bases). V lost 4 bases to trimming and J lost 4 bases, with 10 bases between them. The CDR3 runs to 14 residues. The germline gives CDR1 LGHNA, CDR2 YSLEER. DNA of the CDR3: TGCGCCAGCAGCCCCGGACACTTCACCGGGGAGCTGTTTTTT. It translates to CASSPGHFTGELFF.

The rearrangement links TRBV5-6 to TRBJ2-5; TRBD2 matches 12 bases. Germline V CDR1 and CDR2: SGHDT, YYEEEE. CDR3 length: 15 residues. With V trimmed by 5 bases and J by 9 bases, 11 bases remained unmatched. CDR3 DNA: TGTGCCAGCAGGGTACTAGCGGGGGGCCCAACCCCCCAGTACTTC. This gives the protein CASRVLAGGPTPQYF.

The rearrangement uses TRBV5-4 and TRBJ1-1; D perhaps matches TRBD1 (6 bases). Germline assignment: CDR1 SGHNT and CDR2 YYREEE (reference sequence). This CDR3 region has 14 residues. V lost 4 bases and J lost 4, with 14 bases in between. Here the CDR3 reads CASSTYRAGTEAFF. The CDR3 DNA follows: TGTGCCAGCAGCACTTACAGGGCCGGCACTGAAGCTTTCTTT. Using reference TRBV5-4 and TRBJ1-1 for the parts outside the CDR3, the full variable domain is ETGVTQSPTHLIKTRGQQVTLRCSSQSGHNTVSWYQQALGQGPQFIFQYYREEENGRGNFPPRFSGLQFPNYSSELNVNALELDDSALYLCASSTYRAGTEAFFGQGTRLTVV.

To note about this clone: Other DNA sequences in the sample encode the same CDR3. The chain has TRBV27 and TRBJ2-5; 7 positions match TRBD1. The V gene end was trimmed by 0 bases and the J gene end by 2 bases; junction bases not matched to a gene: 3. From germline, CDR1 is MNHEY and CDR2 SMNVEV (reference sequence). The CDR3 covers 15 residues. This CDR3 is CASSLSQGYQETQYF. The DNA of the CDR3 is TGTGCCAGCAGTTTATCACAGGGGTATCAAGAGACCCAGTACTTC.

The gene calls are TRBV5-1 and TRBJ2-1; 11 bases are a match to TRBD2. The germline V gene has CDR1 SGHRS and CDR2 YFSETQ. The CDR3 extends over 15 amino acids. V lost 4 bases, J lost 8 bases, and 8 bases stayed unmatched. The CDR3, as DNA: TGCGCCAGCAGCCTCCCCGGGACTAGCGGATATGAGCAGTTCTTC. Encoded protein: CASSLPGTSGYEQFF.

The V and J genes are TRBV6-5 and TRBJ2-7, with 8 bases fitting TRBD1. Germline assignment: CDR1 MNHEY and CDR2 SVGAGI. With V trimmed by 8 bases and J by 6 bases, 12 bases remained unmatched. This CDR3 is 14 amino acids long. CDR3 nucleotides: TGTGCCAGCGGTTTTAAGGGACAGGTTTTCGAGCAGTACTTC. Its translation: CASGFKGQVFEQYF.

The V call is TRBV19, the J call TRBJ1-6, with a weak D call TRBD1 (6 bases). Germline V lookup: CDR1 LNHDA, CDR2 SQIVND (reference sequence). The CDR3 is made up of 15 amino acids. The V and J ends lost 5 bases and 14 bases respectively, with 22 bases between them. The CDR3 DNA reads TGTGCCAGTAGTGGTACCGGGACACAGCTTCGCGCCCTCCACTTT. Encoded protein: CASSGTGTQLRALHF.

This chain's CDR3 is CASRVSPGGNYGYTF. The CDR3 DNA reads as TGTGCCAGCAGAGTGTCCCCAGGGGGTAACTATGGCTACACCTTC. The chain couples TRBV6-6 to TRBJ1-2, with 7 bases identical to TRBD1. V gave up 6 bases and J gave up 1 base; unmatched junction bases: 8. The CDR3 is made up of 15 amino acids. Germline CDR1 and CDR2: MNHNY and SVGAGI (reference sequence).

This clone has only one observation. The rearrangement uses TRBV7-2 and TRBJ1-6; TRBD1 might be the D (5 bases). V gave up 1 base and J gave up 6 bases, with 13 bases separating them. Germline V lookup: CDR1 SGHTA, CDR2 FQGNSA. This CDR3 has 16 residues. The CDR3 DNA follows: TGTGCCAGCAGCTTAGATAAAGGACACCTTAATTCACCCCTCCACTTT. It codes for CASSLDKGHLNSPLHF.

CDR3 sequence (DNA): TGTGCTAGTGGTTTGGCCACAGGGGGCGACACCGGGGAGCTGTTTTTT. Translated: CASGLATGGDTGELFF. The J gene is TRBJ2-2, the V gene TRBV12-5; 9 bases map to TRBD1. This CDR3 has 16 amino acids. The V gene's germline CDR1 is LGHNT and CDR2 FRNRAP. Losses at the gene ends were 1 base for V and 3 bases for J; bases not matched to a gene: 3.